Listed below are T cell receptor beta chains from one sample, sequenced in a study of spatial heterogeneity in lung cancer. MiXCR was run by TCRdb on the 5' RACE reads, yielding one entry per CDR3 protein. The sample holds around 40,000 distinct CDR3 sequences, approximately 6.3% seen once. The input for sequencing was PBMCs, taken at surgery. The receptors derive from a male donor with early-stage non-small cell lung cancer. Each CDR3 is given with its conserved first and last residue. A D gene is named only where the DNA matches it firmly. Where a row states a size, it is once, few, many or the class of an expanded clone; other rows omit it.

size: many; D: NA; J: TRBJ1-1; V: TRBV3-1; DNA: TGTGCCAGCAGCCAAGACCGGCAGGGGAAAGCTTTCTTT; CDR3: CASSQDRQGKAFF
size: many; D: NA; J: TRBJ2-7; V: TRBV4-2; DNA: TGTGCCAGCAGCCAAGTGGGCTCGATGACCTACGAGCAGTACTTC; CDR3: CASSQVGSMTYEQYF
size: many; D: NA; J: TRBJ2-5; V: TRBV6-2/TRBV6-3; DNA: TGTGCCAGCAGTTATGGAGGCGGGACCCAGTACTTC; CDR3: CASSYGGGTQYF
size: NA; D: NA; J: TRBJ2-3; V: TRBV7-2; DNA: TGTGCCAGCAGTATAGGACCCCACAACACAGATACGCAGTATTTT; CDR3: CASSIGPHNTDTQYF
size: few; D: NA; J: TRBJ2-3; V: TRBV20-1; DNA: TGCAGTGTTCCTGGAGCGGGCGGCAATCCTAGCACAGATACGCAGTATTTT; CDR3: CSVPGAGGNPSTDTQYF
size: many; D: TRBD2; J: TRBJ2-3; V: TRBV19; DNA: TGTGCCAGTAGTATGGGAGGGTACAGAGCCACAGATACGCAGTATTTT; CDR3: CASSMGGYRATDTQYF
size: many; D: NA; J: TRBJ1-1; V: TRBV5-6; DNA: TGTGCCAGCAGCTTGGGGCGGGGCCGGATGGCTTTCTTT; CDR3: CASSLGRGRMAFF
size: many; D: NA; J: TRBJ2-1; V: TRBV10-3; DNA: TGTGCCATCAGTAGAGATTCCGGGACCCCGTCGTTCTTC; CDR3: CAISRDSGTPSFF
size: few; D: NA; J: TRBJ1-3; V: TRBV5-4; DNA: TGTGCCAGCAGCCTAGGGCCAGGCTCTGGAAACACCATATATTTT; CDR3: CASSLGPGSGNTIYF
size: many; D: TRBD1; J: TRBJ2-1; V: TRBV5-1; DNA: TGCGCCAGCAGCTATTCACAGGGGTCCTACAATGAGCAGTTCTTC; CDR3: CASSYSQGSYNEQFF
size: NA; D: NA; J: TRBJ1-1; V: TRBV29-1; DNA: TGCAGCGTTGAAAGGGGTTACACTGAAGCTTTCTTT; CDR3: CSVERGYTEAFF
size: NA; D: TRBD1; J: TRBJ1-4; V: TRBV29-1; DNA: TGCAGCGTTGAAGTCCGGACAGGGGAAGGTGAAAAACTGTTTTTT; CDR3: CSVEVRTGEGEKLFF
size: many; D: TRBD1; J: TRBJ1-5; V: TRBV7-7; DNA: TGTGCTAGCAGCCCGGACAGGAATCAGCCCCAGCATTTT; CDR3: CASSPDRNQPQHF
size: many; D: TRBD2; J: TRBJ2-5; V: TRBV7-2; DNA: TGTGCCAGCAGCCCCTCAGCGGGGGGGAGTCAAGAGACCCAGTACTTC; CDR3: CASSPSAGGSQETQYF
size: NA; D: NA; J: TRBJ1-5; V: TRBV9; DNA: TGTGCCAGCAGCGAGGGAATTGGCAATCAGCCCCAGCATTTT; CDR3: CASSEGIGNQPQHF
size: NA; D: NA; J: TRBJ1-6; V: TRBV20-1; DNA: TGCAGTGCTAGACAGGGCGGTAGTTCACCCCTCCACTTT; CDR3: CSARQGGSSPLHF
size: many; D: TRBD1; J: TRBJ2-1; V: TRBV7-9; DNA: TGTGCCAGCAGGGGGGACAGGTCCTACAATGAGCAGTTCTTC; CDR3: CASRGDRSYNEQFF
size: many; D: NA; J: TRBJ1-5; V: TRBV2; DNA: TGTGCCAGCAGTGAAGGGTCCGGCAGTCGAGATCAGCCCCAGCATTTT; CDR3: CASSEGSGSRDQPQHF
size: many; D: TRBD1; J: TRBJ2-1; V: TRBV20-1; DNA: TGCAGTGCTAGTAGACCGACAGGGGGCTATGAGCAGTTCTTC; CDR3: CSASRPTGGYEQFF
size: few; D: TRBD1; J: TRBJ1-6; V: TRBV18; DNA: TGTGCCAGCTCTCCCGACAGGGTTGGATCACCCCTCCACTTT; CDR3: CASSPDRVGSPLHF
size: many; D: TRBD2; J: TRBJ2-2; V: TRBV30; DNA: TGTGCCTGGAGTGTCGCTGGGAGGGGTACCGGGGAGCTGTTTTTT; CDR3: CAWSVAGRGTGELFF
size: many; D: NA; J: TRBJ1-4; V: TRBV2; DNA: TGTGCCAGCAGTGAACGGACCTCTTCTAATGAAAAACTGTTTTTT; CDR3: CASSERTSSNEKLFF
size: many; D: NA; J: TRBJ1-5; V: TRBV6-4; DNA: TGTGCCAGCAGTTACAGGGAGAATCAGCCCCAGCATTTT; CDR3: CASSYRENQPQHF
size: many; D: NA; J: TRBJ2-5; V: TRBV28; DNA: TGTGCCAGCAGCGTCAAAGTCAGGGGAGAGACCCAGTACTTC; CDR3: CASSVKVRGETQYF